A single sample is the source of the 32 T cell receptor beta chains below, sequenced in a study of OX40 agonist ivuxolimab in advanced cancers. Data came from immunoSEQ multiplex PCR; TCRdb stores just in-frame clones and leaves some out. This repertoire shows about 65,000 clones, about nine tenths found once; its top ten account for less than 0.4%. The sample consisted of CD4+ or CD8+ T cells sorted from blood, taken in a trial of the OX40 agonist ivuxolimab. The receptor source for this set is an adult with an advanced solid tumor such as melanoma, head and neck, liver or kidney cancer.

V gene TRBV6-6 combines with J gene TRBJ1-6, with D perhaps TRBD1 (6 bases). There are 13 residues in the CDR3. V shed 10 bases and J shed 3 bases, with 10 bases lying between them. Germline values: CDR1 MNHNY, CDR2 SVGAGI (reference sequence). In DNA form, the CDR3 reads TGTGCCACCGGACAGAACTATAATTCACCCCTCCACTTT. This gives the protein CATGQNYNSPLHF.

The gene calls are TRBV9 and TRBJ1-2; 8 bases match TRBD1. After removal of 1 base from V and 7 bases from J, the junction contained 12 bases not matched to a gene. CDR1 and CDR2 from the germline V gene are SGDLS and YYNGEE. This CDR3 is 16 amino acids long. DNA of the CDR3: TGTGCCAGCAGCGTATCTCCGGGACAGGCACCAATTGGCTACACCTTC. Amino acids: CASSVSPGQAPIGYTF.

V is TRBV5-4 and J is TRBJ1-3; 8 bases fit TRBD1. This CDR3 contains 15 residues. With V trimmed by 4 bases and J by 4 bases, 7 bases remained unmatched. Germline CDR1 reads SGHNT; CDR2 reads YYREEE (reference sequence). CDR3 sequence (DNA): TGTGCCAGCAGCCGACAGGGGAACGGCGGAAACACCATATATTTT. As protein: CASSRQGNGGNTIYF.

This clone occurred once. This CDR3 is CASSPGPAQETQYF. For the CDR3, the DNA is TGTGCCAGCTCACCAGGGCCGGCCCAAGAGACCCAGTACTTC. The V and J genes are TRBV18 and TRBJ2-5; D gene ambiguous. This CDR3 region has 14 residues. V was cut by 2 bases and J by 1 base, with 8 bases left in between. Germline-derived CDR1 and CDR2 are KGHSH and LQKENI. Full variable domain (remainder filled in from reference TRBV18 and TRBJ2-5): NAGVMQNPRHLVRRRGQEARLRCSPMKGHSHVYWYRQLPEEGLKFMVYLQKENIIDESGMPKERFSAEFPKEGPSILRIQQVVRGDSAAYFCASSPGPAQETQYFGPGTRLLVL.

The chain employs TRBV28 and TRBJ1-6, with a tentative D call TRBD1 (5 bases). Trimming removed 5 bases at V and 10 bases at J, with 15 bases between. This CDR3 has 14 residues. Germline CDR1 is MDHEN and CDR2 is SYDVKM. CDR3 sequence: CASSGGGLGSPLHF. CDR3 DNA sequence: TGTGCCAGCAGTGGGGGGGGTTTAGGGTCACCCCTCCACTTT.

This chain links TRBV7-9 with TRBJ2-2; maybe TRBD2 (5 bases). Germline loops: CDR1 SEHNR, CDR2 FQNEAQ (reference sequence). With 4 bases removed from V and 1 base from J, the gap between germline ends came to 10 bases. This CDR3 has 15 amino acids. The CDR3 bases are TGTGCCAGCAGCTCCTGGACTGGGAACACCGGGGAGCTGTTTTTT. Translated, it gives CASSSWTGNTGELFF.

V is TRBV5-5 and J is TRBJ2-7; D possibly corresponds to TRBD1 (6 bases). The CDR3 runs to 17 residues. Trimming left V 1 base short and J 1 base short, with 18 bases between. The germline V gene has CDR1 SGHKS and CDR2 YYEKEE (reference sequence). The CDR3 sequence is CASSLSAPEGGSYEQYF. In nucleotides, the CDR3 is TGTGCCAGCAGCTTGTCAGCTCCGGAAGGGGGTTCCTACGAGCAGTACTTC.

The J gene is TRBJ1-2, the V gene TRBV6-5; TRBD1 is a possible D gene (6 bases). With 5 bases removed from V and 8 bases from J, the gap between germline ends came to 15 bases. Germline CDR1 and CDR2: MNHEY and SVGAGI. The CDR3 contains 13 residues. Written as DNA, the CDR3 is TGTGCCAGCAGTCCCCCCACGGGGGCGGGCTACACCTTC. This sequence encodes CASSPPTGAGYTF.

The genes are TRBV7-2 and TRBJ1-5; D ambiguous. Trimming pared 3 bases from V and 7 bases from J, leaving 10 bases between. Germline lookup yields CDR1 SGHTA and CDR2 FQGNSA. This CDR3 comprises 13 residues. DNA of the CDR3: TGTGCCAGCAGCTTGCCAGGCGCCCAGCCCCAGCATTTT. As protein: CASSLPGAQPQHF.

The chain is built from TRBV2 and TRBJ1-5; D is undetermined. The ends were cut back, 4 bases at V and 8 bases at J, with 15 bases in the middle. Germline-derived CDR1 and CDR2 are SNHLY and FYNNEI. This CDR3 contains 14 residues. The CDR3, as DNA: TGTGCCAGCAGTGCTTGGACCCCCCAGGAGCCCCAGCATTTT. Amino acid sequence: CASSAWTPQEPQHF. The full variable domain, with the rest looked up from reference TRBV2 and TRBJ1-5, is EPEVTQTPSHQVTQMGQEVILRCVPISNHLYFYWYRQILGQKVEFLVSFYNNEISEKSEIFDDQFSVERPDGSNFTLKIRSTKLEDSAMYFCASSAWTPQEPQHFGDGTRLSIL.

This clone was detected only once. The J gene is TRBJ1-5, the V gene TRBV5-4; the D gene is possibly TRBD1 (5 bases). The V end was cut by 2 bases, the J end by 9 bases, with 12 bases between. From germline, CDR1 is SGHNT and CDR2 YYREEE (reference sequence). The CDR3 contains 13 residues. CDR3 loop: CASSFDRKSPQHF. The CDR3 region has the DNA TGTGCCAGCAGCTTCGACAGAAAGTCGCCCCAGCATTTT.

This sequence joins TRBV5-1 and TRBJ2-3; no clear D. The V end was cut by 5 bases, the J end by 0 bases, with 10 bases between. Germline loops: CDR1 SGHRS, CDR2 YFSETQ. This CDR3 is 14 amino acids long. CDR3 DNA: TGCGCCAGCAGTGGGCGTGCAAGCACAGATACGCAGTATTTT. Protein sequence: CASSGRASTDTQYF.

This clone has just one count. V usage is TRBV7-3 and J usage is TRBJ1-1; no firm D call. The germline V gene has CDR1 SGHTA and CDR2 FQGTGA. The V end lost 3 bases, the J end lost 0 bases, and 11 bases lay between the germline ends. This CDR3 is 15 amino acids long. Written as DNA, the CDR3 is TGTGCCAGCAGCTTGGTGGCGGGGTTGAACACTGAAGCTTTCTTT. Translating it yields CASSLVAGLNTEAFF.

V gene TRBV7-3 combines with J gene TRBJ1-4, with D possibly being TRBD1 (6 bases). V dropped 5 bases and J dropped 7 bases, with 11 bases sitting between them. CDR3 size: 13 residues. Germline V gene lookup returns CDR1 SGHTA and CDR2 FQGTGA. CDR3: CASSQDRGEKLFF. CDR3 sequence (DNA): TGTGCCAGCAGCCAGGACAGAGGTGAAAAACTGTTTTTT.

V and J are TRBV14 and TRBJ1-6; the D gene is possibly TRBD1 (5 bases). The germline V gene encodes CDR1 SGHDN and CDR2 FVKESK. The CDR3 is made up of 17 amino acids. V lost 1 base and J lost 5, with 15 bases in between. The CDR3 spells CASSQGGRVTDNSPLHF. In DNA form, the CDR3 reads TGTGCCAGCAGCCAAGGGGGCAGGGTAACGGATAATTCACCCCTCCACTTT.

The chain carries TRBV10-2 and TRBJ2-2, with TRBD2 matching over 8 bases. The CDR3 contains 15 residues. The germline gives CDR1 WSHSY, CDR2 SAAADI. V dropped 6 bases and J dropped 4; count of bases not matched to a gene: 7. The CDR3 coding sequence is TGCGCCAGCAGGCCAGCGGGGGTTCGCACCGGGGAGCTGTTTTTT. Translation gives CASRPAGVRTGELFF.

The chain combines TRBV12-5 with TRBJ1-4; 8 bases line up with TRBD1. Germline CDR1 is LGHNT and CDR2 is FRNRAP. V was clipped by 2 bases and J by 6 bases; unmatched bases: 5. The CDR3 runs to 15 residues. CDR3 DNA sequence: TGTGCTAGTGGTTTGAGGACAGGGAGAGATGAAAAACTGTTTTTT. Translated, it gives CASGLRTGRDEKLFF.

The gene calls are TRBV30 and TRBJ2-3; D call uncertain. The CDR3 runs to 12 residues. Germline CDR1 reads GTSNPN; CDR2 reads SVGIG (reference sequence). The V gene lost 0 bases and the J gene lost 4 bases, with 5 bases spanning the gap. The CDR3 reads CAWSVLADTQYF. In DNA, the CDR3 is TGTGCCTGGAGTGTTTTGGCAGATACGCAGTATTTT.

This sequence joins TRBV6-4 and TRBJ2-3; 9 positions match TRBD2. After removal of 10 bases from V and 0 bases from J, the junction contained 5 bases not matched to a gene. Germline V gives CDR1 MRHNA, CDR2 SNTAGT. The CDR3 extends over 14 amino acids. CDR3 in DNA: TGTGCCAAACAGCGGGGGGCTAGCACAGATACGCAGTATTTT. Its translation: CAKQRGASTDTQYF.

This clone has just a few counts. The chain joins TRBV10-1 to TRBJ1-5; tentatively, D is TRBD1 (5 bases). Trimming took 8 bases from V and 4 from J, leaving 12 bases between them. Germline CDR1 is WNHNN and CDR2 is SYGVQD (reference sequence). The CDR3 length is 13 residues. DNA for the CDR3: TGCGCCAGCGGGCGGGAGGGGAATCAGCCCCAGCATTTT. It encodes CASGREGNQPQHF.

V is TRBV2 and J is TRBJ1-5; a possible D gene is TRBD1 (6 bases). This CDR3 region has 20 residues. Germline V gene data show CDR1 as SNHLY and CDR2 as FYNNEI. The V end lost 6 bases, the J end lost 5 bases, and 32 bases lay between the germline ends. CDR3 sequence reads: CASRPKGLKYLDRRYQPQHF. The CDR3 DNA reads as TGTGCCAGCAGACCCAAGGGGCTAAAATATTTAGACAGGCGATATCAGCCCCAGCATTTT.

The chain joins TRBV5-5 to TRBJ1-2, with 7 bases lining up with TRBD1. V shed 4 bases and J 8 bases; nucleotides not matched to a gene: 5. This CDR3 comprises 12 residues. Germline V gene data show CDR1 as SGHKS and CDR2 as YYEKEE (reference sequence). DNA for the CDR3: TGTGCCAGCAGCCACGACAGGGACGGCTACACCTTC. This encodes CASSHDRDGYTF.

The rearrangement joins TRBV19 to TRBJ1-1; no clear D gene. The CDR3 has 13 residues. Trimming shortened V by 6 bases and J by 1 base, and 9 bases separated the two germline ends. CDR1 and CDR2 from the germline V gene are LNHDA and SQIVND (reference sequence). DNA for the CDR3: TGTGCCAGTAGCAGCCGGGGGAACACTGAAGCTTTCTTT. It yields the protein CASSSRGNTEAFF.

This chain uses TRBV6-4 with TRBJ1-2; D unresolved. Between the trimmed V and J ends, which lost 6 bases and 7 bases, there was a span of 18 bases. CDR3 length: 14 residues. CDR1 MRHNA and CDR2 SNTAGT come from the germline V gene. In DNA form, the CDR3 reads TGTGCCAGCAGCTCCACTCCCGCCGCGATTGGCTACACCTTC. Translating it yields CASSSTPAAIGYTF.

This chain uses TRBV13 with TRBJ1-2; tentative D call: TRBD1 (5 bases). Germline assignment: CDR1 PRHDT and CDR2 FYEKMQ (reference sequence). Trimming stripped 7 bases from V and 8 bases from J, with 20 bases between. There are 14 residues in the CDR3. CDR3: CASTPWGRVRGYTF. The CDR3, as DNA: TGTGCCAGCACACCTTGGGGCAGGGTTCGAGGCTACACCTTC.

The chain uses TRBV5-1 and TRBJ1-3; D unclear. V lost 4 bases and J lost 0, with 17 bases in between. The CDR3 consists of 17 residues. CDR1 SGHRS and CDR2 YFSETQ come from the germline V gene. This CDR3 reads CASSPGGSAYSGNTIYF. The DNA for the CDR3 is TGCGCCAGCAGCCCTGGTGGCTCAGCCTACTCTGGAAACACCATATATTTT.

This sequence joins TRBV28 and TRBJ1-5, with D uncertain. The ends were cut back, 6 bases at V and 3 bases at J, with 3 bases in the middle. The length of the CDR3 is 11 residues. Germline assignment: CDR1 MDHEN and CDR2 SYDVKM. CDR3 region: CASSFNQPQHF. In DNA, the CDR3 is TGTGCCAGCAGCTTCAATCAGCCCCAGCATTTT.

This clone was counted once. This sequence joins TRBV27 and TRBJ1-1; 9 nucleotides agree with TRBD1. After removal of 0 bases from V and 4 bases from J, the junction contained 6 bases not matched to a gene. CDR3 length: 16 amino acids. Germline lookup yields CDR1 MNHEY and CDR2 SMNVEV (reference sequence). The chain's CDR3 is CASSLSRGQGGTEAFF. For the CDR3, the DNA is TGTGCCAGCAGTTTATCGCGGGGACAGGGCGGCACTGAAGCTTTCTTT.

The genes are TRBV7-3 and TRBJ2-7; TRBD1 matches 7 bases. Germline CDR1 SGHTA, CDR2 FQGTGA. V was pared by 1 base and J by 0 bases, with 3 bases of the junction left unmatched. The CDR3 is 15 amino acids. The CDR3 DNA reads TGTGCCAGCAGCTTAAGTGGGACAGACTCCTACGAGCAGTACTTC. It encodes CASSLSGTDSYEQYF.

This clone has just one count. The chain uses TRBV29-1 and TRBJ2-1; D perhaps matches TRBD2 (6 bases). Trimming shortened V by 5 bases and J by 7 bases, and 15 bases separated the two germline ends. The germline V gene encodes CDR1 SQVTM and CDR2 ANQGSEA. The CDR3 is made up of 13 amino acids. The CDR3 coding sequence is TGCAGCGTTATCCCCGGGACTCCGAATGAGCAGTTCTTC. Its translation is CSVIPGTPNEQFF.

As regards this clone: Relative to the germline gene, one junction end is altered; a read error may explain this. V and J are TRBV25-1 and TRBJ1-2; no clear D gene. This CDR3 has 12 amino acids. Germline V gene data show CDR1 as MGHDK and CDR2 as SYGVNS. The CDR3 region is CASSEVGLRPHF. CDR3 nucleotide sequence: TGTGCCAGCAGTGAAGTTGGCCTGCGGCCACACTTC.

This chain joins TRBV15 and TRBJ1-5; no clear D. This CDR3 spans 14 amino acids. The germline CDR1 and CDR2 sequences are LNHNV and YYDKDF (reference sequence). Trimming took off 1 base at V and 5 bases at J, with 9 bases between the two ends. CDR3 loop: CATSRGSGYQPQHF. In DNA, the CDR3 is TGTGCCACCAGCAGAGGTTCGGGGTATCAGCCCCAGCATTTT.